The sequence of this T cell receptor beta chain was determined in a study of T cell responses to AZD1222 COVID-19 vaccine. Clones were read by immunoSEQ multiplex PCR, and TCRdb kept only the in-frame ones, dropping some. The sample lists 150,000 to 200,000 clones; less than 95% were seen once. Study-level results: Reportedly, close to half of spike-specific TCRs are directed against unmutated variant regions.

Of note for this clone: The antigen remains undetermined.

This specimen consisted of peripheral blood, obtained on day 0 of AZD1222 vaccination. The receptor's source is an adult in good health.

The CDR3 DNA reads as TGTGCCAGCAGCTTATCGGTTTCGGACAGGGACGAGCAGTACTTC. As protein: CASSLSVSDRDEQYF. The V gene is TRBV7-6, the J gene TRBJ2-7; 8 bases align to TRBD1. The CDR3 extends over 15 amino acids. The trim removed 2 bases at V and 5 bases at J, leaving 8 bases unmatched. CDR1 and CDR2 (germline): SGHVS, FNYEAQ.